These 11 T cell receptor beta chains came from one sample sequenced in a study of shared clonotypes between healthy human individuals. TCRdb keeps only in-frame clones here, not all; method: immunoSEQ multiplex PCR. The profile shows roughly 170,000 clones, approximately 61% of them singletons. The sequenced sample consisted of memory CD4+ T cells sorted from blood. Noted subset: CD45RA-negative fraction. The receptors were sampled from a man aged 30-40 years in good health.

The V call is TRBV9, the J call TRBJ2-3; the match to TRBD2 covers 9 bases. Unmatched junction bases numbered 12, after V lost 5 bases and J lost 5 bases. The CDR3 is made up of 16 amino acids. Germline V gene lookup returns CDR1 SGDLS and CDR2 YYNGEE. The CDR3 sequence is CASSDWASGIGDTQYF. The DNA for the CDR3 is TGTGCCAGCAGTGACTGGGCTAGCGGGATCGGAGATACGCAGTATTTT. The full variable domain, rest sourced from reference TRBV9 and TRBJ2-3, is DSGVTQTPKHLITATGQRVTLRCSPRSGDLSVYWYQQSLDQGLQFLIQYYNGEERAKGNILERFSAQQFPDLHSELNLSSLELGDSALYFCASSDWASGIGDTQYFGPGTRLTVL.

The sample holds a few counts of this clone. The rearrangement joins TRBV14 to TRBJ2-3, with D unclear. V was pared by 0 bases and J by 0 bases, with 10 bases between. Germline values: CDR1 SGHDN, CDR2 FVKESK. The CDR3 length is 16 residues. CDR3 in DNA: TGTGCCAGCAGCCAAGATTGGGCGCGGAGCACAGATACGCAGTATTTT. Residues: CASSQDWARSTDTQYF.

V and J are TRBV28 and TRBJ2-2, with 10 bases fitting TRBD2. V was pared by 8 bases and J by 3 bases, with 15 bases of the junction left unmatched. Germline V CDR1 and CDR2: MDHEN, SYDVKM. This CDR3 has 18 residues. The chain's CDR3 is CASAYMGLAGEHTGELFF. CDR3 DNA sequence: TGTGCCAGCGCATACATGGGGCTAGCGGGAGAACACACCGGGGAGCTGTTTTTT.

The gene calls are TRBV28 and TRBJ2-7; unclear D gene. Trimming left V 5 bases short and J 2 bases short, with 4 bases between. Germline V gene lookup returns CDR1 MDHEN and CDR2 SYDVKM. This CDR3 has 11 amino acids. This CDR3 reads CASSPTYEQYF. Here the CDR3 DNA reads TGTGCCAGCAGTCCTACCTACGAGCAGTACTTC.

The V call is TRBV14, the J call TRBJ1-3; no reliable D call. V was trimmed by 4 bases and J by 0 bases, leaving 22 bases between them. Germline CDR1 SGHDN, CDR2 FVKESK. CDR3 length equals 19 residues. Here the CDR3 DNA reads TGTGCCAGCAGCCCCCGGTATCCAGGACCTCGGTACTCTGGAAACACCATATATTTT. Amino acid sequence: CASSPRYPGPRYSGNTIYF.

The V and J genes are TRBV28 and TRBJ1-1; a possible D gene is TRBD1 (6 bases). Per germline, CDR1 MDHEN and CDR2 SYDVKM. The CDR3 totals 12 residues. The V and J ends lost 2 bases and 8 bases respectively, with 9 bases between them. CDR3 protein: CASSLGQQEAFF. DNA of the CDR3: TGTGCCAGCAGTTTAGGACAGCAGGAAGCTTTCTTT.

A few counts support this clone. V usage is TRBV2 and J usage is TRBJ1-5, with a tentative D call TRBD1 (6 bases). Between the trimmed V and J ends, which lost 6 bases and 2 bases, there was a span of 23 bases. Germline V gene sequence: CDR1 SNHLY, CDR2 FYNNEI. The CDR3 runs 18 residues. Written as DNA, the CDR3 is TGTGCCAGCAGAGGCACATCACAGGGACGAGGGCGCAATCAGCCCCAGCATTTT. It yields the protein CASRGTSQGRGRNQPQHF. Full variable domain (remainder filled in from reference TRBV2 and TRBJ1-5): EPEVTQTPSHQVTQMGQEVILRCVPISNHLYFYWYRQILGQKVEFLVSFYNNEISEKSEIFDDQFSVERPDGSNFTLKIRSTKLEDSAMYFCASRGTSQGRGRNQPQHFGDGTRLSIL.

The V gene is TRBV7-1, the J gene TRBJ2-1; possible D gene TRBD1, 6 bases. TRBV7-1 is an ORF, with its function uncertain. Trimming removed 4 bases at V and 5 bases at J, with 9 bases between. The CDR3 consists of 13 residues. The CDR3 here is CASSLGHNNEQFF. In DNA form, the CDR3 reads TGTGCCAGCAGCTTGGGACACAACAATGAGCAGTTCTTC.

The chain joins TRBV6-5 to TRBJ2-7; D possibly corresponds to TRBD1 (6 bases). The length of the CDR3 is 14 residues. Looked up from germline, CDR1 is MNHEY and CDR2 is SVGAGI. Trimming took 4 bases from V and 6 from J, leaving 16 bases between them. CDR3: CASSSTGQRGEQYF. The CDR3, as DNA: TGTGCCAGCAGTTCCACCGGACAGCGCGGCGAGCAGTACTTC.

The rearrangement links TRBV15 to TRBJ2-7; 14 nucleotides match TRBD2. The CDR3 consists of 13 residues. The junction had 5 bases not matched to a gene; V was cut back by 5 bases and J by 11 bases. Germline V gene data show CDR1 as LNHNV and CDR2 as YYDKDF (reference sequence). The CDR3 here is CATSEGLAGEKYF. The CDR3 DNA is TGTGCCACCAGCGAGGGACTAGCGGGAGAGAAGTACTTC. Combining the CDR3 with reference TRBV15 and TRBJ2-7 gives the whole variable domain DAMVIQNPRYQVTQFGKPVTLSCSQTLNHNVMYWYQQKSSQAPKLLFHYYDKDFNNEADTPDNFQSRRPNTSFCFLDIRSPGLGDTAMYLCATSEGLAGEKYFGPGTRLTVT.

This clone was seen only a few times. The V and J genes are TRBV7-2 and TRBJ1-1; no clear D. The CDR3 contains 16 residues. V shed 2 bases and J shed 4 bases, with 17 bases lying between them. Germline CDR1 is SGHTA and CDR2 is FQGNSA. The CDR3 coding sequence is TGTGCCAGCAGCTTATTGATGGGGAGCCCGGGCACTGAAGCTTTCTTT. It specifies CASSLLMGSPGTEAFF.